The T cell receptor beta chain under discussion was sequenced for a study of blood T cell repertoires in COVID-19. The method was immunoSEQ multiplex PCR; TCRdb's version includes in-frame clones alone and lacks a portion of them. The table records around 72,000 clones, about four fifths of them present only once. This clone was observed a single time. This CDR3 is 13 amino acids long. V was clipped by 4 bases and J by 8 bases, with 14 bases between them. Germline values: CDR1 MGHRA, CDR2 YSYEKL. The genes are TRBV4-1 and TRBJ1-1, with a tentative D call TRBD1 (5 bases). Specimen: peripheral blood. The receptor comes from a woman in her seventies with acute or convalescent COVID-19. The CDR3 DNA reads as TGCGCCAGCAGCCGCATAAACGGGGGGGAAGCTTTCTTT. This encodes CASSRINGGEAFF.